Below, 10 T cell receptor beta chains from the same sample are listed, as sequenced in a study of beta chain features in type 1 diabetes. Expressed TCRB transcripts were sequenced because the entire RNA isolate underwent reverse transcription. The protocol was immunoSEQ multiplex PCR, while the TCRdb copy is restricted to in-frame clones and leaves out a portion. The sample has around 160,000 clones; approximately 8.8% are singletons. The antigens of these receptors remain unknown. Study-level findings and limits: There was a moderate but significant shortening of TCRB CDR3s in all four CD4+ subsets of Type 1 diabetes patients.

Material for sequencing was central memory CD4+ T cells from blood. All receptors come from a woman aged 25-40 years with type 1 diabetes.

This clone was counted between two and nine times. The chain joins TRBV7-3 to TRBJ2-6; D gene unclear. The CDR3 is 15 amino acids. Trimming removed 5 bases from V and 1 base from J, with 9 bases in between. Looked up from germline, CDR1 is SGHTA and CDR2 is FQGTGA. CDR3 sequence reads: CASSLLLSGANVLTF. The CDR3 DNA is TGTGCCAGCAGCCTACTTCTATCTGGGGCCAACGTCCTGACTTTC.

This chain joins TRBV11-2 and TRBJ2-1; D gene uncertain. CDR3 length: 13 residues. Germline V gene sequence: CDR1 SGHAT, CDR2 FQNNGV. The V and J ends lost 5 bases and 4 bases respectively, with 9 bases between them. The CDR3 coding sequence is TGTGCCAGCAGCCCAGACAATTACAATGAGCAGTTCTTC. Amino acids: CASSPDNYNEQFF. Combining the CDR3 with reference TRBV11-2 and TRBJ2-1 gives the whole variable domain EAGVAQSPRYKIIEKRQSVAFWCNPISGHATLYWYQQILGQGPKLLIQFQNNGVVDDSQLPKDRFSAERLKGVDSTLKIQPAKLEDSAVYLCASSPDNYNEQFFGPGTRLTVL.

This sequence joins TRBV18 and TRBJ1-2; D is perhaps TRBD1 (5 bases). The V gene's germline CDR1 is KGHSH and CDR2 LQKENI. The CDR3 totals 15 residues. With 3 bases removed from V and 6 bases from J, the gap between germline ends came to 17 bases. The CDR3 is CASSPGQGGRDGYTF. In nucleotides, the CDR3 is TGTGCCAGCTCACCTGGGCAGGGAGGTCGAGATGGCTACACCTTC.

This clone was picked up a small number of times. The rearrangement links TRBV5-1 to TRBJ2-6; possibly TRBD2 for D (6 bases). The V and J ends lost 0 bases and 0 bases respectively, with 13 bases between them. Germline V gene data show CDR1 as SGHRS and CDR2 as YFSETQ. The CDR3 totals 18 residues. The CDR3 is CASSLAGRGGSGANVLTF. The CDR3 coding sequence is TGCGCCAGCAGCTTGGCCGGGAGAGGAGGCTCTGGGGCCAACGTCCTGACTTTC.

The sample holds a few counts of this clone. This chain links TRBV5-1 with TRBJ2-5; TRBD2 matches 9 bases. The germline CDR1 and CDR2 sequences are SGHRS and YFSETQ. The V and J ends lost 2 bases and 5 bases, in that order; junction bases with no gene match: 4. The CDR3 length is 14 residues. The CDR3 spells CASSFGGREETQYF. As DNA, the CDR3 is TGCGCCAGCAGCTTTGGCGGGAGGGAGGAGACCCAGTACTTC.

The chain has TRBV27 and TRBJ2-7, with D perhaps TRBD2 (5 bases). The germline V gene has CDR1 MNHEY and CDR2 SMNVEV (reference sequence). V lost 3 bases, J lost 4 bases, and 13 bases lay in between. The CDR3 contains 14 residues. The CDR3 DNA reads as TGTGCCAGCAGTTTCCCTAGCCTCAGGTACGAGCAGTACTTC. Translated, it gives CASSFPSLRYEQYF.

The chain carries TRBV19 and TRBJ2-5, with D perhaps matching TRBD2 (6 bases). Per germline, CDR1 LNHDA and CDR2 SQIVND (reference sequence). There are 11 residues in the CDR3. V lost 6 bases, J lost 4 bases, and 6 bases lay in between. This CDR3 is CASRGGETQYF. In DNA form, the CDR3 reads TGTGCCAGTAGGGGAGGAGAGACCCAGTACTTC. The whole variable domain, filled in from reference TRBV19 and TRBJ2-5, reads DGGITQSPKYLFRKEGQNVTLSCEQNLNHDAMYWYRQDPGQGLRLIYYSQIVNDFQKGDIAEGYSVSREKKESFPLTVTSAQKNPTAFYLCASRGGETQYFGPGTRLLVL.

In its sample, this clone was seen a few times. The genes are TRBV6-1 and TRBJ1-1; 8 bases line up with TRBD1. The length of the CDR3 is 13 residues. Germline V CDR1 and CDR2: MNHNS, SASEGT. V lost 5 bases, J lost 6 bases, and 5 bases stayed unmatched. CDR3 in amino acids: CASSFSQGAEAFF. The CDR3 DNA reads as TGTGCCAGCAGTTTCTCACAGGGGGCTGAAGCTTTCTTT.

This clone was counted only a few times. The CDR3 DNA reads TGTGCCAGCAGCTTAAGGTTTCCTAGCGGGAGAAGGATGGGAAATGAGCAGTTCTTC. It yields the protein CASSLRFPSGRRMGNEQFF. The chain links TRBV7-8 to TRBJ2-1, with 10 bases identical to TRBD2. V dropped 2 bases and J dropped 7; count of bases not matched to a gene: 17. Germline V gene sequence: CDR1 SGHVS, CDR2 FQNEAQ. This CDR3 contains 19 residues.

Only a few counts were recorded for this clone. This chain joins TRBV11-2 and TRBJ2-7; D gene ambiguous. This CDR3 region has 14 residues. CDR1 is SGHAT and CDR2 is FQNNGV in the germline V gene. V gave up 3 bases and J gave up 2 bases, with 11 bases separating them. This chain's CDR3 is CASSFYGPPYEQYF. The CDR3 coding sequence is TGTGCCAGCAGCTTCTATGGTCCCCCCTACGAGCAGTACTTC.